This TCR beta chain was sequenced during a study of preoperative IRX-2 immunotherapy in early breast cancer. The treatment: preoperative locoregional IRX-2 cytokine immunotherapy. Preoperative locoregional IRX-2 cytokine immunotherapy was tested in the phase Ib source study. Sequenced by immunoSEQ multiplex PCR; TCRdb stores in-frame clones only, minus some. Among roughly 24,000 clones listed, 90% to 95% were seen once. Germline CDR1 is SGHVS and CDR2 is FNYEAQ. The CDR3 has 17 residues. V lost 8 bases and J 0 bases, leaving 20 bases between the germline ends. The sample in question was tumor tissue, obtained after IRX-2 immunotherapy. The chain links TRBV7-6 to TRBJ2-1; tentatively, D is TRBD1 (6 bases). This TCR came from a human donor with breast cancer. CDR3 DNA sequence: TGTGCCAGCGCCCACAGTAGGGGGATTAGCTCCTACAATGAGCAGTTCTTC. Translated: CASAHSRGISSYNEQFF.